This passage covers 6 T cell receptor beta chains from one sample sequenced in a study of blood T cell repertoires in COVID-19. The data were produced by immunoSEQ multiplex PCR, yet TCRdb's version contains in-frame clones alone and is incomplete. The sample has hundreds of thousands of clones, nearly 90% seen once. The sequenced material came from PBMCs or T cells enriched from blood (not recorded which). Source of these receptors: a woman in her thirties or forties with acute COVID-19.

This chain joins TRBV10-3 and TRBJ1-6, with D uncertain. V dropped 7 bases and J dropped 7 bases, with 8 bases sitting between them. Germline loops: CDR1 ENHRY, CDR2 SYGVKD. The CDR3 sequence is 12 residues long. This chain's CDR3 is CAIKSLNSPLHF. CDR3 coding DNA: TGTGCCATCAAGTCCCTAAATTCACCCCTCCACTTT.

The chain employs TRBV30 and TRBJ1-2; the match to TRBD1 covers 8 bases. V was pared by 5 bases and J by 7 bases, with 6 bases of the junction left unmatched. CDR3 length: 12 residues. CDR1 is GTSNPN and CDR2 is SVGIG in the germline V gene (reference sequence). This CDR3 reads CAWDQGASGYTF. The CDR3 DNA reads as TGTGCCTGGGATCAGGGGGCGTCTGGCTACACCTTC.

With respect to this clone: Its ends do not fully match the called genes, so a read error is possible. This rearrangement joins TRBV3-1 (or the pseudogene TRBV3-2) to TRBJ1-2; the D gene is possibly TRBD1 (6 bases). The germline V gene encodes CDR1 LGHDT and CDR2 YNNKEL (reference sequence). The CDR3 has 15 amino acids. The CDR3 nucleotides are TGTGCCAGCAGTCAAGGGAAGGGGGTTAGCTATGGCTACACCTTC. Its translation is CASSQGKGVSYGYTF.

The CDR3 bases are TGCAGCGCCAAGCTGGGCTCTAACACTGAAGCTTTCTTT. Protein product: CSAKLGSNTEAFF. The rearrangement joins TRBV29-1 to TRBJ1-1, with unresolved D. CDR1 is SQVTM and CDR2 is ANQGSEA in the germline V gene. The CDR3 has 13 amino acids. V lost 7 bases, J lost 2 bases, and 14 bases lay in between. The whole variable domain, filled in from reference TRBV29-1 and TRBJ1-1, reads SAVISQKPSRDICQRGTSLTIQCQVDSQVTMMFWYRQQPGQSLTLIATANQGSEATYESGFVIDKFPISRPNLTFSTLTVSNMSPEDSSIYLCSAKLGSNTEAFFGQGTRLTVV.

The chain recombines TRBV2 with TRBJ2-7; 9 bases agree with TRBD1. CDR1 is SNHLY, CDR2 FYNNEI, per germline. This CDR3 comprises 15 residues. V trimming: 6 bases; J trimming: 2 bases; junction bases outside the gene matches: 8. The DNA for the CDR3 is TGTGCCAGCAGCCTCACGGGACAGGGCACCTACGAGCAGTACTTC. The encoded protein is CASSLTGQGTYEQYF.

This sequence joins TRBV3-1 (or the pseudogene TRBV3-2) and TRBJ1-2, with 7 bases lining up with TRBD1. CDR3 length: 15 residues. Germline V CDR1 and CDR2: LGHDT, YNNKEL (reference sequence). Unmatched junction bases numbered 6, after V lost 2 bases and J lost 3 bases. The CDR3 is CASSQPGQMYYGYTF. In DNA, the CDR3 is TGTGCCAGCAGCCAACCGGGACAGATGTACTATGGCTACACCTTC.